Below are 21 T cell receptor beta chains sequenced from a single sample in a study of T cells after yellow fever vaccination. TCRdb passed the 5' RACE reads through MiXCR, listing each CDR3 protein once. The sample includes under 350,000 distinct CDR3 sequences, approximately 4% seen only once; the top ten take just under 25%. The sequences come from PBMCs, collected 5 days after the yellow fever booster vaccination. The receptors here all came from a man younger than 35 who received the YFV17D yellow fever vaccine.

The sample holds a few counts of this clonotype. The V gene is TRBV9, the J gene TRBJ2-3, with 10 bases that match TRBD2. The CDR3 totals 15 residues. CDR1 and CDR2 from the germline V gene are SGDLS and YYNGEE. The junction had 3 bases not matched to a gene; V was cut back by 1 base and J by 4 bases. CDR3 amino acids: CASSVSGGAADTQYF. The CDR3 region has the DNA TGTGCCAGCAGCGTAAGCGGGGGGGCCGCAGATACGCAGTATTTT.

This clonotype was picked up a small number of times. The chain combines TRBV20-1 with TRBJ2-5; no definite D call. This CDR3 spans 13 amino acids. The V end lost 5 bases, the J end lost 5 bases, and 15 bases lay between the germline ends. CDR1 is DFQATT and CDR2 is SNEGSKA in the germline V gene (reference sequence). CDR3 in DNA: TGCAGTGCTTACCCGATGGGTACGGAGACCCAGTACTTC. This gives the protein CSAYPMGTETQYF.

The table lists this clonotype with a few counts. The CDR3 here is CAAGLPNYGYTF. The CDR3, as DNA: TGTGCCGCAGGACTGCCGAACTATGGCTACACCTTC. The rearrangement uses TRBV10-3 and TRBJ1-2; D is undetermined. The CDR3 has 12 amino acids. Germline V lookup: CDR1 ENHRY, CDR2 SYGVKD. The V end was cut by 11 bases, the J end by 2 bases, with 12 bases between.

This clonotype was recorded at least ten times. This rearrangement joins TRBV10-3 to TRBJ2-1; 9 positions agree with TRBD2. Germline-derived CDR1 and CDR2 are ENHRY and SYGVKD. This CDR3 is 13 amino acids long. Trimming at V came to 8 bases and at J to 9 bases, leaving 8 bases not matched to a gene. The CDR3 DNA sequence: TGTGCCATCGAGAGCGGGGGGCGGGGTGAGCAGTTCTTC. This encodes CAIESGGRGEQFF.

CDR3 DNA sequence: TGCAGTGCTAGAGGTTCTATCCACTCCTACAATGAGCAGTTCTTC. Protein: CSARGSIHSYNEQFF. The genes are TRBV20-1 and TRBJ2-1, with D uncertain. V was pared by 1 base and J by 0 bases, with 10 bases between. Germline V gene lookup returns CDR1 DFQATT and CDR2 SNEGSKA (reference sequence). The CDR3 spans 15 residues.

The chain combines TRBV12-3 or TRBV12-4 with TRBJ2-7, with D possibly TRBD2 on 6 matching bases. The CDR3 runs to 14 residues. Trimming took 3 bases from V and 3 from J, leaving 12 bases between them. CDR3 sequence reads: CASSFGARGYEQYF. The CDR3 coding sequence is TGTGCCAGCAGTTTTGGGGCGCGGGGCTACGAGCAGTACTTC.

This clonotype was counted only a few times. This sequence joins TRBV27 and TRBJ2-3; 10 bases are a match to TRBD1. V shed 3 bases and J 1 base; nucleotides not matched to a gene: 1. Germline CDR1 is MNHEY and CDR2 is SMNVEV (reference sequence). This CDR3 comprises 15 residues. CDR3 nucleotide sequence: TGTGCCAGCAGTTTCGGGACAGGGGGCACAGATACGCAGTATTTT. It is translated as CASSFGTGGTDTQYF.

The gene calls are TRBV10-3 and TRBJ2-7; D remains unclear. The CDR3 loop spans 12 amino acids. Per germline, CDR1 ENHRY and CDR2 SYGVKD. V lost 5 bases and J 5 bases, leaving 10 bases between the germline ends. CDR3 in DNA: TGTGCCATCAGTTACCGGGCCGACGAGCAGTACTTC. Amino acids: CAISYRADEQYF.

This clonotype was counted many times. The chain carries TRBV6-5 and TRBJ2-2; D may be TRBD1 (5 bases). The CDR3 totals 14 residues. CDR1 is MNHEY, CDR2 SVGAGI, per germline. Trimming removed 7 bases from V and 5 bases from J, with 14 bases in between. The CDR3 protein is CASTQGGSTGELFF. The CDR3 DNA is TGTGCCAGCACCCAGGGTGGGTCGACCGGGGAGCTGTTTTTT.

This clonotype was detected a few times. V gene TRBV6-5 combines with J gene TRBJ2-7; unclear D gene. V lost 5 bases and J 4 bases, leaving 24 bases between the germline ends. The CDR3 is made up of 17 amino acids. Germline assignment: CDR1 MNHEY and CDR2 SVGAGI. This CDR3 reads CASSLSHGREVPYEQYF. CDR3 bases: TGTGCCAGCAGTCTCAGCCATGGACGCGAAGTTCCATACGAGCAGTACTTC.

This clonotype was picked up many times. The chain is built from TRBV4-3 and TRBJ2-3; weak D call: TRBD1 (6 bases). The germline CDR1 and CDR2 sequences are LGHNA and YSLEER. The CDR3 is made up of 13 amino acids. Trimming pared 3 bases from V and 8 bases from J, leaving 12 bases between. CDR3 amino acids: CASSQQGYGTQYF. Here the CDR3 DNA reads TGCGCCAGCAGCCAGCAGGGGTACGGTACGCAGTATTTT.

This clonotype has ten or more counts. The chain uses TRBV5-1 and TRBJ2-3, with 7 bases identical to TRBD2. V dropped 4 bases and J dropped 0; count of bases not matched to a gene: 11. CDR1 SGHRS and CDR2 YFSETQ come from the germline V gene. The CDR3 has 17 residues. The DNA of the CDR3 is TGCGCCAGCAGCCGAAGATCTCTAGCGGCTAGCACAGATACGCAGTATTTT. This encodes CASSRRSLAASTDTQYF.

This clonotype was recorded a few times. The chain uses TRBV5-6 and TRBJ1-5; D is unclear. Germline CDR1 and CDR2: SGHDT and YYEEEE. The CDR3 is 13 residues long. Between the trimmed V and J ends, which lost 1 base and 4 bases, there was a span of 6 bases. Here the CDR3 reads CASSLKGNQPQHF. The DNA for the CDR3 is TGTGCCAGCAGCTTGAAGGGTAATCAGCCCCAGCATTTT.

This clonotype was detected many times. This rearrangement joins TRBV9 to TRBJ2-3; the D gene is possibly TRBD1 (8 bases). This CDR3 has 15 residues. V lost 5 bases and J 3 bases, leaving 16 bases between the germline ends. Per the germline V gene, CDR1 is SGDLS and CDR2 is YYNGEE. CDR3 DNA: TGTGCCAGCAGTCAATACAGGGGGGGTACAGATACGCAGTATTTT. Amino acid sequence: CASSQYRGGTDTQYF.

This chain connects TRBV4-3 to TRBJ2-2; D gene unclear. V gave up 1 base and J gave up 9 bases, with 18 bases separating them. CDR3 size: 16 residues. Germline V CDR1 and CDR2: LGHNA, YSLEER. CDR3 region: CASSQGGQELHRELFF. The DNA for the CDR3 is TGCGCCAGCAGCCAAGGAGGCCAGGAGCTTCACCGGGAGCTGTTTTTT.

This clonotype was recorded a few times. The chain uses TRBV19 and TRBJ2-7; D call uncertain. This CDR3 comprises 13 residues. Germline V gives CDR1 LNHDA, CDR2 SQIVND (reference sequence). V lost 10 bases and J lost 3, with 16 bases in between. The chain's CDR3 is CATRAPNRYEQYF. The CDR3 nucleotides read TGTGCCACTAGGGCTCCTAACCGCTACGAGCAGTACTTC.

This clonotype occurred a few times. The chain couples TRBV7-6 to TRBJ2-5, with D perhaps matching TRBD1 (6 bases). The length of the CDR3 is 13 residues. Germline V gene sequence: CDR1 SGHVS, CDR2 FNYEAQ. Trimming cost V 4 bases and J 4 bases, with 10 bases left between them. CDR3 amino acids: CASSSTGTETQYF. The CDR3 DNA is TGTGCCAGCAGCTCGACAGGAACAGAGACCCAGTACTTC. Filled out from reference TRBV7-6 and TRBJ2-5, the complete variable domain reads GAGVSQSPRYKVTKRGQDVALRCDPISGHVSLYWYRQALGQGPEFLTYFNYEAQQDKSGLPNDRFSAERPEGSISTLTIQRTEQRDSAMYRCASSSTGTETQYFGPGTRLLVL.

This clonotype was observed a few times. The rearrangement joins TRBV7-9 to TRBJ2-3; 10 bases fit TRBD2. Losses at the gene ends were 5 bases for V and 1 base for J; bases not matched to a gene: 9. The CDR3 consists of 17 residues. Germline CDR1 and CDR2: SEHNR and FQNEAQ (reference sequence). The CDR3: CASSDAWLAGGTDTQYF. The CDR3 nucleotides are TGTGCCAGCAGCGATGCCTGGCTAGCGGGGGGCACAGATACGCAGTATTTT.

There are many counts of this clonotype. The CDR3 nucleotides read TGTGCCAGCAGAACTGGGACTAGCACAGATACGCAGTATTTT. Protein: CASRTGTSTDTQYF. V usage is TRBV28 and J usage is TRBJ2-3; possible D gene TRBD2, 6 bases. The CDR3 sequence is 14 residues long. V was clipped by 6 bases and J by 0 bases, with 10 bases between them. From germline, CDR1 is MDHEN and CDR2 SYDVKM.

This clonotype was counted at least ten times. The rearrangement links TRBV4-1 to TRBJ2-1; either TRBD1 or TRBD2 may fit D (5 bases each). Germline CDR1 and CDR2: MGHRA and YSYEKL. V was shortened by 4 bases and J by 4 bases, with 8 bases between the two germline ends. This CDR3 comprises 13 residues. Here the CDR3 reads CASSPGGYNEQFF. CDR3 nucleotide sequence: TGCGCCAGCAGCCCTGGGGGTTACAATGAGCAGTTCTTC.

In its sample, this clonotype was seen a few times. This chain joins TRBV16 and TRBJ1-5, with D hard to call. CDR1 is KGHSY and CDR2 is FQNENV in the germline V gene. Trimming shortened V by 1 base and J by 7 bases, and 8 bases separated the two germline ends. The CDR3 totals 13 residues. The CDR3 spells CASSQLAGQPQHF. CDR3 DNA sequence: TGTGCCAGCAGCCAATTGGCAGGCCAGCCCCAGCATTTT.